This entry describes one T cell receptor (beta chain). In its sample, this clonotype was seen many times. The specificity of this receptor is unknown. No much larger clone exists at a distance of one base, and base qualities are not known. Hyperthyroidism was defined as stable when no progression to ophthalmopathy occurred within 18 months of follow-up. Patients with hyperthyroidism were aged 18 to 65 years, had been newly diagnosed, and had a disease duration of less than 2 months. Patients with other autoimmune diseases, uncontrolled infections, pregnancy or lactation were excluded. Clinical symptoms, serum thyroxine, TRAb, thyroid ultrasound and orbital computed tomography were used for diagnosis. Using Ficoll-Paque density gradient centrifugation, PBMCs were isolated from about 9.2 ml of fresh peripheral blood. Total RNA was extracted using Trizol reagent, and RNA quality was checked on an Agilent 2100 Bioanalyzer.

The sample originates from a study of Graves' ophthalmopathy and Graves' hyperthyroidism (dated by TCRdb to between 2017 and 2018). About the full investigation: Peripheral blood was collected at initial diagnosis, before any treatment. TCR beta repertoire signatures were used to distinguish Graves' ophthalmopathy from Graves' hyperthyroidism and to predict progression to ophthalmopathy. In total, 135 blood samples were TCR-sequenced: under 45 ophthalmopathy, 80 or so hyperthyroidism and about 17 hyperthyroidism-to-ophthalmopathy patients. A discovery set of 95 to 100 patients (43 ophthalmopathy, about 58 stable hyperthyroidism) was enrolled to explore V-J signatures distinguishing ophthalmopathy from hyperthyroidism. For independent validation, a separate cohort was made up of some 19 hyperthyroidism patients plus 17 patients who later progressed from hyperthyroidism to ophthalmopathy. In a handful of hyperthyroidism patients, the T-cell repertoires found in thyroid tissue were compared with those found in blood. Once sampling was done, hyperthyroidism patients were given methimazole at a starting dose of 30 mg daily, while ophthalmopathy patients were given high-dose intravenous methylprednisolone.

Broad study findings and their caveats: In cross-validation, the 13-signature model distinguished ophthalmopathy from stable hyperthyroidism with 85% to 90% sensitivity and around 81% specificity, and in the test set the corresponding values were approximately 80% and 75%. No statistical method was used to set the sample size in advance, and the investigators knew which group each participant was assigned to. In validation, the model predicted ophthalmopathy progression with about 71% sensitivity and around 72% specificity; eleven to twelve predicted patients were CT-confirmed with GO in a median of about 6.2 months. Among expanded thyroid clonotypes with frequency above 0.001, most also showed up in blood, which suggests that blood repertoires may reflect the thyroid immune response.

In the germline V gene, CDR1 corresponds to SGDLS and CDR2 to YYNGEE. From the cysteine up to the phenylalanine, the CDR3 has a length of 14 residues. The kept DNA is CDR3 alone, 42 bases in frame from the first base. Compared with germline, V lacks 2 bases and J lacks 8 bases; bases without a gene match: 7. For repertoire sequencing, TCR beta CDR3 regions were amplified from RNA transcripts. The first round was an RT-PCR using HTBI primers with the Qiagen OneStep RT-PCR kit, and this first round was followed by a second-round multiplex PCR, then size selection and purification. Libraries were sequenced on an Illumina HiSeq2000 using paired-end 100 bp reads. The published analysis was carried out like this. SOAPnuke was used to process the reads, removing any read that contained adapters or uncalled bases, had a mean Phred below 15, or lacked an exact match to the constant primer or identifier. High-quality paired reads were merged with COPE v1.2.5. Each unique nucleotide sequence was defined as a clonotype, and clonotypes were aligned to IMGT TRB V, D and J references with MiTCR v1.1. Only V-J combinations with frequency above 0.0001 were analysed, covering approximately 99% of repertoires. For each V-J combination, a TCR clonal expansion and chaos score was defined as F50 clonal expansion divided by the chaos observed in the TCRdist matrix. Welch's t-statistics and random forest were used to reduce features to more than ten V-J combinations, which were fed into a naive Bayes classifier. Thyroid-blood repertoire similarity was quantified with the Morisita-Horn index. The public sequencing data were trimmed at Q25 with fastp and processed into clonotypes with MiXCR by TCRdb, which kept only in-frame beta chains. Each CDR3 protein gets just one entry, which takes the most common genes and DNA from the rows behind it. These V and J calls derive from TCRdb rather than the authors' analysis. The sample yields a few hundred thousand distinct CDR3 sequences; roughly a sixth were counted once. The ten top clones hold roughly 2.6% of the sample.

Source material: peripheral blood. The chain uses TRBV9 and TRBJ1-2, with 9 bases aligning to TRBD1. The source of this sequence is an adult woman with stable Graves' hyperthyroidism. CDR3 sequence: CASSVSGQGKGYTF. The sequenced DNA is TGTGCCAGCAGCGTTAGCGGACAGGGGAAAGGCTACACCTTC.